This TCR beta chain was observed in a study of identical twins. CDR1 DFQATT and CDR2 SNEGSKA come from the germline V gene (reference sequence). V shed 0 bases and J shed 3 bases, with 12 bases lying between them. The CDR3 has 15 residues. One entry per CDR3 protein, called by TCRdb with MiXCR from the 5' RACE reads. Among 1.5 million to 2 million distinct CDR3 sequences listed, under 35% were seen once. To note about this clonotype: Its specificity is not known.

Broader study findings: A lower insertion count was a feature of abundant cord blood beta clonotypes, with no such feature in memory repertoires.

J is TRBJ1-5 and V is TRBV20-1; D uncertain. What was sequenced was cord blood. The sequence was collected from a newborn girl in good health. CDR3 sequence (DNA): TGCAGTGCTAGAGATGGAGGACGGGCCAATCAGCCCCAGCATTTT. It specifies CSARDGGRANQPQHF.